The source of this TCR beta chain is a study of T-cell reconstitution after alpha-beta-depleted transplantation in children. TCRbeta library construction was performed incorporating unique molecular identifiers. A single record per CDR3 protein comes from TCRdb applying MiXCR to the PCR reads. The sample includes about 91,000 distinct CDR3 sequences, 7% to 9% seen only once; the top ten take 6.9%. This clonotype was seen many times. This CDR3 region has 11 residues. V gave up 5 bases and J gave up 2 bases, with 7 bases separating them. The germline V gene encodes CDR1 DFQATT and CDR2 SNEGSKA (reference sequence).

Sequenced material: PBMCs from the stem cell graft donor, taken from the stem cell graft. This sequence joins TRBV20-1 and TRBJ2-7; no clear D gene. This receptor was identified in a human donor who donated a stem cell graft to a child with congenital amegakaryocytic thrombocytopenia. This CDR3 reads CSAPATYEQYF. As DNA, the CDR3 is TGCAGTGCTCCAGCGACCTACGAGCAGTACTTC.